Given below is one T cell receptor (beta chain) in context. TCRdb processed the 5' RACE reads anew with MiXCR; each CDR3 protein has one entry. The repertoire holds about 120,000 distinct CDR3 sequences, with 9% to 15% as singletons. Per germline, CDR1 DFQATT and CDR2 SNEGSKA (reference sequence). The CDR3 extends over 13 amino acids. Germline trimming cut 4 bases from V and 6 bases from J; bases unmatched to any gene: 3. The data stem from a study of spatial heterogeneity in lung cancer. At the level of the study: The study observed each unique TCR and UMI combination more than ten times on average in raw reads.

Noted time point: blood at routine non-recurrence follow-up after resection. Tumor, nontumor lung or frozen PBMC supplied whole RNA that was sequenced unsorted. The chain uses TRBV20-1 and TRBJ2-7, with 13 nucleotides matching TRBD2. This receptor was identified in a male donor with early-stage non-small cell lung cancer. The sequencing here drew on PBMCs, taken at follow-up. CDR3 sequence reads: CSATRTSGGEQYF. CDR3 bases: TGCAGTGCTACCCGGACTAGCGGGGGCGAGCAGTACTTC.